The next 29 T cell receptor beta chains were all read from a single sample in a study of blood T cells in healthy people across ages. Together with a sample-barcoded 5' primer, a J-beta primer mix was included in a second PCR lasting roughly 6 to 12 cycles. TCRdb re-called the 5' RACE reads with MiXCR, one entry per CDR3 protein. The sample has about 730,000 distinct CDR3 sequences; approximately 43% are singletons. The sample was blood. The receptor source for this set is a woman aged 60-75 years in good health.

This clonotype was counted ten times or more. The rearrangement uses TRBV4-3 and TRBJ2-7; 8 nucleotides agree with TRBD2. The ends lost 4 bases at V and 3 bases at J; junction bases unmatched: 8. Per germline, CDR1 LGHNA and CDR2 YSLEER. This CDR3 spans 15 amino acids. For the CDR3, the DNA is TGCGCCAGCAGCCCAATGGCTGCGGGAGGCTACGAGCAGTACTTC. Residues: CASSPMAAGGYEQYF.

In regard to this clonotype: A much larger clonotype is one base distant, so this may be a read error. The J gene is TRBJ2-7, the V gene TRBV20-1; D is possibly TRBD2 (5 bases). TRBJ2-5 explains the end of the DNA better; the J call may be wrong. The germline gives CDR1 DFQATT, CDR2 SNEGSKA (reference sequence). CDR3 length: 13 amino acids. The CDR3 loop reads CSARGVGEETQYF. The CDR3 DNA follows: TGCAGTGCTAGAGGTGTGGGAGAAGAGACCCAGTACTTC.

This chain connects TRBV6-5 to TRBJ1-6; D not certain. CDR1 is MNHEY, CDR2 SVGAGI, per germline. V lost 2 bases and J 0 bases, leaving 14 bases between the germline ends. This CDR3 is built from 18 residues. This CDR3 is CASSYTENPSSYNSPLHF. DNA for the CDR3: TGTGCCAGCAGTTACACGGAGAATCCGAGCTCCTATAATTCACCCCTCCACTTT.

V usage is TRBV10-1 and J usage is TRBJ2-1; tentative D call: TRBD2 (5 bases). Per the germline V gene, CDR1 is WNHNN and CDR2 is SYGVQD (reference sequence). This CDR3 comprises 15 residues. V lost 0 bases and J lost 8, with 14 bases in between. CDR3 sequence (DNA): TGCGCCAGCAGTGAGTCTTTAGCGAGGGTCCATGAGCAGTTCTTC. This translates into CASSESLARVHEQFF.

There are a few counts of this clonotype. The chain's CDR3 is CASSESGLYGYTF. For the CDR3, the DNA is TGTGCCAGCAGTGAATCAGGTCTCTATGGCTACACCTTC. This rearrangement joins TRBV25-1 to TRBJ1-2; D is unresolved. The germline V gene encodes CDR1 MGHDK and CDR2 SYGVNS. The V and J ends lost 1 base and 4 bases respectively, with 7 bases between them. CDR3 size: 13 residues.

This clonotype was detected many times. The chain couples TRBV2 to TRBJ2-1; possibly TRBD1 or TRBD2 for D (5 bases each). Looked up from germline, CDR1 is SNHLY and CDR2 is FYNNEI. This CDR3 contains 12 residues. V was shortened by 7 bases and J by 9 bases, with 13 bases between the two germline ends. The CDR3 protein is CASTGTDREQFF. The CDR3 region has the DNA TGTGCCAGCACCGGGACGGACCGTGAGCAGTTCTTC.

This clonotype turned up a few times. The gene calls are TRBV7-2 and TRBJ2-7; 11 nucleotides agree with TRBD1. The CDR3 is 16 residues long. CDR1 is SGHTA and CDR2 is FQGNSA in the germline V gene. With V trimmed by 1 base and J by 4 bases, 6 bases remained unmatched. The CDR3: CASSLELGTGGYEQYF. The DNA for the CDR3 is TGTGCCAGCAGCTTAGAGCTTGGGACAGGGGGATACGAGCAGTACTTC.

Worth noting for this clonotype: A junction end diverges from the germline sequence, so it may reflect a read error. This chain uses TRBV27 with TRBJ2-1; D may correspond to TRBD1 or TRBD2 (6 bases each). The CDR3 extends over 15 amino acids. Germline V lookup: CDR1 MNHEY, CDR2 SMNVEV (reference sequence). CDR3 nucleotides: TGTACCAGCAGTTTACCCCGGGGGCTAGGGAGTGAGCAGTTCTTC. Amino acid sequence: CTSSLPRGLGSEQFF.

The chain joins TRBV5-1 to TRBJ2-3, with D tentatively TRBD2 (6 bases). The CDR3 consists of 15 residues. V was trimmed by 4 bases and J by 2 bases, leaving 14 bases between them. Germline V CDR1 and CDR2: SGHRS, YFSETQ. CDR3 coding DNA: TGCGCCAGCAGCCCTCCGCGGGACTCCACAGATACGCAGTATTTT. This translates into CASSPPRDSTDTQYF.

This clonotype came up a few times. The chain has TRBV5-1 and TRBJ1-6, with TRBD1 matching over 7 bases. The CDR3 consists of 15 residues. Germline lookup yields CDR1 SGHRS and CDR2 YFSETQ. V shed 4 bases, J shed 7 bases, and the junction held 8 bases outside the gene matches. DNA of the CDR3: TGCGCCAGCAGCAAACGGACAGGAGAAAATTCACCCCTCCACTTT. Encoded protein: CASSKRTGENSPLHF.

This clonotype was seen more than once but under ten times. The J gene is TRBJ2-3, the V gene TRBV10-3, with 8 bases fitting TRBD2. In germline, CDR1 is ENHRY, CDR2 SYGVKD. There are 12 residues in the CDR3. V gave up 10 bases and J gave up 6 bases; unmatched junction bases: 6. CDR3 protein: CATGGASDTQYF. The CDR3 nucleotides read TGTGCCACGGGGGGGGCATCGGATACGCAGTATTTT.

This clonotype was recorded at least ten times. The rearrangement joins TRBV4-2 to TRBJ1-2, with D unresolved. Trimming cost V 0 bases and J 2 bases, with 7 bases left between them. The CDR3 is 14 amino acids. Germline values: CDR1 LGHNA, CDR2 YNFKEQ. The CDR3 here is CASSQDRLNYGYTF. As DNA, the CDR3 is TGTGCCAGCAGCCAAGATCGGCTGAACTATGGCTACACCTTC.

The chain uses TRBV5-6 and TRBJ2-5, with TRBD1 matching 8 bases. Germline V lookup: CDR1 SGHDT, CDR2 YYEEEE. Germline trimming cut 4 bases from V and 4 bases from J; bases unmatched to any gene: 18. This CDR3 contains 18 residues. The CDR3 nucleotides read TGTGCCAGCAGCGACCTCAGGGGGCTAAGTGTGGTAGGAGAGACCCAGTACTTC. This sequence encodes CASSDLRGLSVVGETQYF.

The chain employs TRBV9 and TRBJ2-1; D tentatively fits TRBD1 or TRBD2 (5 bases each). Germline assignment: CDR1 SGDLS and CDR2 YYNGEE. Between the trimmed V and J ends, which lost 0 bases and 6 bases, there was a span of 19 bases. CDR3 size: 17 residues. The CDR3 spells CASSVGMGTSGSNEQFF. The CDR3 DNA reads TGTGCCAGCAGCGTAGGCATGGGGACGTCGGGATCCAATGAGCAGTTCTTC.

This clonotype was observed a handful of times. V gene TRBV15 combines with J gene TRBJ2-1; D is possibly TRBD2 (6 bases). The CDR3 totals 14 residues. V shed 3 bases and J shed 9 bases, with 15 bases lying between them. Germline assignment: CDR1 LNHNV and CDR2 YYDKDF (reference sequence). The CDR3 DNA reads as TGTGCCACCAGCAGCGGAATAGCGGAACCTGAGCAGTTCTTC. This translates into CATSSGIAEPEQFF.

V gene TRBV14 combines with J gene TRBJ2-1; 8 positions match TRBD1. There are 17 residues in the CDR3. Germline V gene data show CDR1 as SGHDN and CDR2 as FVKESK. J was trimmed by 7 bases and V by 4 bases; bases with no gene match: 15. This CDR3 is CASSRVTGAGNHNEQFF. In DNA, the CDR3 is TGTGCCAGCAGCCGGGTGACAGGGGCGGGGAACCATAATGAGCAGTTCTTC.

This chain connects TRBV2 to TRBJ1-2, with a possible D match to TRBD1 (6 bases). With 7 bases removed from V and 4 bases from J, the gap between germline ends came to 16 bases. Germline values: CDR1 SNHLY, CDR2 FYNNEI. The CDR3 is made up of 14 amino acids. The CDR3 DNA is TGTGCCAGCAACCCACGGGACACGATCTATGGCTACACCTTC. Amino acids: CASNPRDTIYGYTF.

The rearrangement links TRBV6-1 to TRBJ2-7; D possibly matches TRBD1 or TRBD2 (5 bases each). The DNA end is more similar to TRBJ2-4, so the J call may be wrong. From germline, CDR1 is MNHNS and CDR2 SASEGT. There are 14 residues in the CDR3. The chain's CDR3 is CASSTGTDVNIQYF. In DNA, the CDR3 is TGTGCCAGCTCTACCGGGACGGATGTAAACATTCAGTACTTC.

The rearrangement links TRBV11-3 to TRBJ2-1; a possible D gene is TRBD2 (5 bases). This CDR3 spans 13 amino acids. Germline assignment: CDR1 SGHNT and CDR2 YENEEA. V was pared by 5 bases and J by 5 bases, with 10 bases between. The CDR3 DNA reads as TGTGCCAGCAGCCCCTCCGGGAACAATGAGCAGTTCTTC. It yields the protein CASSPSGNNEQFF. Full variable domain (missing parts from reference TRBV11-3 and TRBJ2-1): EAGVVQSPRYKIIEKKQPVAFWCNPISGHNTLYWYLQNLGQGPELLIRYENEEAVDDSQLPKDRFSAERLKGVDSTLKIQPAELGDSAVYLCASSPSGNNEQFFGPGTRLTVL.

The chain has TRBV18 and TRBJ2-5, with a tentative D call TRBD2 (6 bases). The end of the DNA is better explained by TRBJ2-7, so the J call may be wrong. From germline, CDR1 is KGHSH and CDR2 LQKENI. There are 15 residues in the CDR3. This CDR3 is CASSPLRDSTYEQYF. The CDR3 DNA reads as TGTGCCAGCTCACCACTCCGGGACTCCACCTACGAGCAGTACTTC.

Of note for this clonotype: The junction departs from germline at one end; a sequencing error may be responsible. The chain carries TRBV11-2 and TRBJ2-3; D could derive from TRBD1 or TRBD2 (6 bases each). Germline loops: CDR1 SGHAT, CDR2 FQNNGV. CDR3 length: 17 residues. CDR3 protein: CASSFRSAGEVADTRYF. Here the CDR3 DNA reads TGTGCCAGCAGCTTTAGGTCGGCAGGGGAGGTGGCAGATACGCGGTATTTT.

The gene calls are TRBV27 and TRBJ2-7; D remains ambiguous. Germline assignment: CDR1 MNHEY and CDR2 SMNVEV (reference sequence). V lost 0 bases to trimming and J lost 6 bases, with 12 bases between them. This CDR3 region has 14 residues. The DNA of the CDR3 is TGTGCCAGCAGTTTATCGCGGCGGCAAACCGAGCAGTACTTC. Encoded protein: CASSLSRRQTEQYF.

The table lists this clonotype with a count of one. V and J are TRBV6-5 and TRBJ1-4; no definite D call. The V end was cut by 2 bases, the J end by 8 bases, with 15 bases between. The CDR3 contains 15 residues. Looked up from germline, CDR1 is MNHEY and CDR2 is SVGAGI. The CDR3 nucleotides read TGTGCCAGCAGTTACGGAGGCGGATCGCGGGAAAAACTGTTTTTT. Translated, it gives CASSYGGGSREKLFF.

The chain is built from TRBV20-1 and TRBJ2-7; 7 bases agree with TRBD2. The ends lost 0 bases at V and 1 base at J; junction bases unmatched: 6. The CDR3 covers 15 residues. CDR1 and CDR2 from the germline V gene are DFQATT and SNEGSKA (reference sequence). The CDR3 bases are TGCAGTGCTAGAGAGTTTGCGGGAGATTCCTACGAGCAGTACTTC. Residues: CSAREFAGDSYEQYF.

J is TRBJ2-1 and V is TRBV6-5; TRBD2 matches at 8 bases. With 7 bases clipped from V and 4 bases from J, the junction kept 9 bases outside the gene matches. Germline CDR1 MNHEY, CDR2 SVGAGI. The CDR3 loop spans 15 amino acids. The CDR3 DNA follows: TGTGCCAGCAATGACGGGGGGGCGCGTTACAATGAGCAGTTCTTC. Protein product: CASNDGGARYNEQFF.

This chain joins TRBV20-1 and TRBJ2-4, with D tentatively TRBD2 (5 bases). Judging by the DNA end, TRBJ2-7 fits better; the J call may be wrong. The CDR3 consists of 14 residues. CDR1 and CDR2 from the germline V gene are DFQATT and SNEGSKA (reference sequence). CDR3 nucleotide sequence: TGCAGTGCTAGGGGCGAGGGTACGGGCTACGAGCAGTACTTC. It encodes CSARGEGTGYEQYF.

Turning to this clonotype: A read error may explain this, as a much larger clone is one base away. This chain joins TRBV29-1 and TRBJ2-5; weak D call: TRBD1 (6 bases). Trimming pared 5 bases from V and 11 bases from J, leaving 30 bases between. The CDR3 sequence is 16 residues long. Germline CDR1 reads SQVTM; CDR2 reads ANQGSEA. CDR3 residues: CSVIPHPGAGTGEQYF. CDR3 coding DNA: TGCAGCGTTATTCCCCATCCAGGGGCCGGGACGGGTGAGCAGTACTTC.

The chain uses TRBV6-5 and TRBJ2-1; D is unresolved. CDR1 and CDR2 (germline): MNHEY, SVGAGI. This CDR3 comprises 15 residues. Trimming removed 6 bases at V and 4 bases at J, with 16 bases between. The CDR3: CASSSANGLYNEQFF. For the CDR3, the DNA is TGTGCCAGCAGCTCTGCAAACGGATTGTACAATGAGCAGTTCTTC.

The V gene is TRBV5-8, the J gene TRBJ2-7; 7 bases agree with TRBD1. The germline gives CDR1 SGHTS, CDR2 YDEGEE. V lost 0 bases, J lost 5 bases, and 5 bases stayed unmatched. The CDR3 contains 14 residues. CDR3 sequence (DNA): TGTGCCAGCAGCTTGGGGACAGGCATTGACGAGCAGTACTTC. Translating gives CASSLGTGIDEQYF.